This TCR beta chain was recovered during a study of beta chain features in type 1 diabetes. Turning to the study itself: Healthy donors and patients showed comparable age, gender and cell yields.

This clone was seen more than once but under ten times. Its antigen is not known. The CDR3 contains 13 residues. Trimming cost V 4 bases and J 10 bases; bases outside gene matches: 9. Germline values: CDR1 SGHTS, CDR2 YDEGEE. As every portion of the isolated RNA was reverse transcribed, the sequencing read expressed TCRB transcripts. The data were produced by immunoSEQ multiplex PCR, yet TCRdb's version contains in-frame clones alone and is incomplete. The top ten clones hold 0.095% to 0.15% of a sample with about 650,000 clones, approximately 13% of them seen once. Overall study results and limits: The VDJ junctions of type 1 diabetes patients carried fewer insertions and more deletions. A closer apparent resemblance between naive, central memory and Treg TCRB repertoires was seen in patients than in healthy donors. Researchers report that Type 1 diabetes patients had moderately but significantly shorter TCRB CDR3s across all four CD4+ subsets.

Sequences were obtained from naive CD4+ T cells from blood. The chain links TRBV5-8 to TRBJ2-3, with 7 bases identical to TRBD1. This TCR came from a man aged 30-40 years with type 1 diabetes. The CDR3 loop reads CASSGIQGNPQYF. The CDR3 coding sequence is TGTGCCAGCAGCGGGATACAGGGGAACCCGCAGTATTTT.